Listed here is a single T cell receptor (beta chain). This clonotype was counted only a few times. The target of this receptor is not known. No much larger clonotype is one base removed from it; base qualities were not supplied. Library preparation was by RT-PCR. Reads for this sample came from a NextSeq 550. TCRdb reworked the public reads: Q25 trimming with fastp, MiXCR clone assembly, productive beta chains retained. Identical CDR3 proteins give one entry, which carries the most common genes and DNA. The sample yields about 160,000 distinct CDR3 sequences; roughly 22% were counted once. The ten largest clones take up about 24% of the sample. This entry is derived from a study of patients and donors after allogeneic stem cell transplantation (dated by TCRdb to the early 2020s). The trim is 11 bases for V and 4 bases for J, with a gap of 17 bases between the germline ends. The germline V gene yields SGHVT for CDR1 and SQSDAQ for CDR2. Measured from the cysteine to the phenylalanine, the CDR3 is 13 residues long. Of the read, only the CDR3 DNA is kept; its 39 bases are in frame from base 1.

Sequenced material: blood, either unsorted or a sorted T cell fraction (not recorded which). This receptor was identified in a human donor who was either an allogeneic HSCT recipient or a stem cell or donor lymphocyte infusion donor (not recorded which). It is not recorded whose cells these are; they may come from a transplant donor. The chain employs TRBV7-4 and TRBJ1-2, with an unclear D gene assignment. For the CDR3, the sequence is CAGMAGPTYGYTF. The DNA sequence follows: TGTGCCGGGATGGCGGGTCCTACCTATGGCTACACCTTC.